This T cell receptor (beta chain) was observed in a study of blood T cell repertoires in COVID-19. About the study: Both acute and convalescent COVID-19 samples were obtained from the United States, Italy and Spain. From T cells, B-cell-depleted T cells, or PBMCs came the material, which was cDNA or gDNA.

This CDR3 is built from 16 residues. The V gene's germline CDR1 is SGHAT and CDR2 FQNNGV. The trim removed 4 bases at V and 4 bases at J, leaving 11 bases unmatched. Turning to this clone: Other DNA sequences from this sample encode an identical CDR3 as well.

In the authors' workflow: Estimation of nucleated cell counts was performed using reference gene primer amplification. Clones were read by immunoSEQ multiplex PCR, and TCRdb kept only the in-frame ones, dropping some. The V and J calls and clone size come from that table; D and trimming were worked out from the DNA. Altogether roughly 38,000 clones are present, over 60% being singletons, with the ten largest covering about 2.1%. Sequencing was done on a sample of peripheral blood. The V call is TRBV11-2, the J call TRBJ1-1, with 8 bases identical to TRBD1. This TCR was sampled from a man in his 60s with active COVID-19. The CDR3 DNA sequence: TGTGCCAGCAGCTCTAGAGGCAGGGGGCAGGGCACTGAAGCTTTCTTT. The encoded protein is CASSSRGRGQGTEAFF.